These 6 T cell receptor beta chains were sequenced from one sample in a study of shared clonotypes between healthy human individuals. Produced via immunoSEQ multiplex PCR; TCRdb's table is partial and in-frame only. Of roughly 1,000,000 clones in the sample, approximately 80% were seen once. The specimen was memory CD4+ T cells from PBMCs. Subset in this sample: CD45RA-negative fraction. The receptors here all came from a man aged 18 to 30 in good health. Some clones in this sample may be carry-over from other donors' samples.

A word on this clone: The same CDR3 arises from other DNA sequences in this sample as well. The chain combines TRBV18 with TRBJ2-5; D unclear. Germline loops: CDR1 KGHSH, CDR2 LQKENI. Trimming pared 2 bases from V and 1 base from J, leaving 5 bases between. This CDR3 is 13 amino acids long. In DNA form, the CDR3 reads TGTGCCAGCTCACCAGGTGGCCAAGAGACCCAGTACTTC. Amino acids: CASSPGGQETQYF. The variable domain in full, with the rest retrieved from reference TRBV18 and TRBJ2-5, is NAGVMQNPRHLVRRRGQEARLRCSPMKGHSHVYWYRQLPEEGLKFMVYLQKENIIDESGMPKERFSAEFPKEGPSILRIQQVVRGDSAAYFCASSPGGQETQYFGPGTRLLVL.

The V gene is TRBV6-6, the J gene TRBJ1-4; perhaps TRBD1 as D (5 bases). Trimming took off 5 bases at V and 8 bases at J, with 12 bases between the two ends. The germline gives CDR1 MNHNY, CDR2 SVGAGI (reference sequence). The CDR3 sequence is 13 residues long. The CDR3 nucleotides read TGTGCCAGCAGTGACGGGACGGGAGAAAAACTGTTTTTT. Protein product: CASSDGTGEKLFF.

V usage is TRBV20-1 and J usage is TRBJ1-2; D is unclear. The germline V gene has CDR1 DFQATT and CDR2 SNEGSKA (reference sequence). The V end was cut by 4 bases, the J end by 2 bases, with 5 bases between. CDR3 length: 11 amino acids. The CDR3 is CSATGNYGYTF. The CDR3 region has the DNA TGCAGTGCTACCGGGAACTATGGCTACACCTTC.

V usage is TRBV28 and J usage is TRBJ2-7; the D gene is possibly TRBD2 (6 bases). Germline CDR1 is MDHEN and CDR2 is SYDVKM. The V gene lost 7 bases and the J gene lost 5 bases, with 27 bases spanning the gap. The CDR3 is 17 residues long. CDR3 coding DNA: TGTGCCAGCATTGACGGACCGGGACTTAACACCGGGGACGAGCAGTACTTC. Its translation is CASIDGPGLNTGDEQYF.

The V and J genes are TRBV5-6 and TRBJ2-7; D remains ambiguous. This CDR3 has 14 amino acids. V lost 2 bases, J lost 7 bases, and 16 bases lay in between. From germline, CDR1 is SGHDT and CDR2 YYEEEE. This CDR3 is CASSFISGSGEQYF. CDR3 sequence (DNA): TGTGCCAGCAGCTTTATCTCCGGATCGGGTGAGCAGTACTTC. The whole variable domain, remainder taken from reference TRBV5-6 and TRBJ2-7, is DAGVTQSPTHLIKTRGQQVTLRCSPKSGHDTVSWYQQALGQGPQFIFQYYEEEERQRGNFPDRFSGHQFPNYSSELNVNALLLGDSALYLCASSFISGSGEQYFGPGTRLTVT.

The rearrangement uses TRBV11-2 and TRBJ1-2, with D tentatively TRBD1 (6 bases). This CDR3 comprises 18 residues. From germline, CDR1 is SGHAT and CDR2 FQNNGV. V lost 1 base and J 2 bases, leaving 20 bases between the germline ends. CDR3 nucleotides: TGTGCCAGCAGCTTAGGGAGGGGACAAACTACCAGAAACTATGGCTACACCTTC. It translates to CASSLGRGQTTRNYGYTF. Filled out from reference TRBV11-2 and TRBJ1-2, the complete variable domain reads EAGVAQSPRYKIIEKRQSVAFWCNPISGHATLYWYQQILGQGPKLLIQFQNNGVVDDSQLPKDRFSAERLKGVDSTLKIQPAKLEDSAVYLCASSLGRGQTTRNYGYTFGSGTRLTVV.